The rows below give T cell receptor beta chains drawn from one sample of a study of shared T cell receptors in the human thymus. Assay: immunoSEQ multiplex PCR; the TCRdb copy retains only in-frame clones and omits some. This sample has hundreds of thousands of clones, with more than 70% found just once. The data also belong to a second study, concerning human thymus T cells.

Material: thymocytes. Receptor source: a boy in the first two years of life with a congenital heart defect. CDR3s include the opening cysteine and the closing phenylalanine or tryptophan. A D gene is named only where the DNA matches it firmly. Clone size, where shown, is once, few, many, or a class for clones that have expanded.

J gene: TRBJ2-5; V gene: TRBV15; D gene: .; clone size: .; CDR3 protein: CATRVTQGPVETQYF; CDR3 DNA: TGTGCCACCAGGGTAACTCAGGGGCCGGTCGAGACCCAGTACTTC
J gene: TRBJ2-7; V gene: TRBV6-5; D gene: TRBD2; clone size: .; CDR3 protein: CASSYVAGNYEQYF; CDR3 DNA: TGTGCCAGCAGTTATGTAGCGGGAAACTACGAGCAGTACTTC
J gene: TRBJ2-7; V gene: TRBV5-1; D gene: .; clone size: .; CDR3 protein: CASSLALYSSYEQYF; CDR3 DNA: TGCGCCAGCAGCTTAGCACTTTATAGCTCCTACGAGCAGTACTTC
J gene: TRBJ2-7; V gene: TRBV19; D gene: .; clone size: .; CDR3 protein: CASRDTGSYEQYF; CDR3 DNA: TGTGCCAGTAGGGACACGGGCTCCTACGAGCAGTACTTC
J gene: TRBJ2-3; V gene: TRBV12-5; D gene: TRBD1; clone size: .; CDR3 protein: CASGFPGQGDTDTQYF; CDR3 DNA: TGTGCTAGTGGTTTCCCGGGACAGGGGGACACAGATACGCAGTATTTT
J gene: TRBJ2-5; V gene: TRBV5-4; D gene: TRBD2; clone size: .; CDR3 protein: CASSLVSGRVTGETQYF; CDR3 DNA: TGTGCCAGCAGCTTGGTAAGCGGGAGGGTGACCGGCGAGACCCAGTACTTC
J gene: TRBJ2-1; V gene: TRBV27; D gene: TRBD1; clone size: .; CDR3 protein: CASSGTGVNNEQFF; CDR3 DNA: TGTGCCAGCAGCGGGACAGGCGTGAACAATGAGCAGTTCTTC
J gene: TRBJ1-2; V gene: TRBV10-3; D gene: TRBD1; clone size: few; CDR3 protein: CAIRRQGPNYGYTF; CDR3 DNA: TGTGCCATCAGGAGACAGGGACCGAACTATGGCTACACCTTC
J gene: TRBJ2-7; V gene: TRBV7-9; D gene: TRBD2; clone size: .; CDR3 protein: CASSSFSGVSYEQYF; CDR3 DNA: TGTGCCAGCAGCTCCTTTAGCGGGGTCTCCTACGAGCAGTACTTC
J gene: TRBJ2-3; V gene: TRBV5-6; D gene: TRBD1; clone size: .; CDR3 protein: CASSFEEQGDPDTQYF; CDR3 DNA: TGTGCCAGCAGCTTCGAGGAGCAGGGGGACCCAGATACGCAGTATTTT
J gene: TRBJ1-2; V gene: TRBV6-5; D gene: .; clone size: .; CDR3 protein: CATKVRHYYGYTF; CDR3 DNA: TGTGCCACCAAAGTGAGACACTACTATGGCTACACCTTC
J gene: TRBJ1-1; V gene: TRBV7-9; D gene: .; clone size: .; CDR3 protein: CASSLDLRNTEAFF; CDR3 DNA: TGTGCCAGCAGCTTAGACCTACGGAACACTGAAGCTTTCTTT
J gene: TRBJ2-1; V gene: TRBV9; D gene: TRBD2; clone size: .; CDR3 protein: CASSVRSGGSENNEQFF; CDR3 DNA: TGTGCCAGCAGCGTACGTTCCGGCGGGAGTGAGAACAATGAGCAGTTCTTC
J gene: TRBJ2-3; V gene: TRBV5-3; D gene: .; clone size: .; CDR3 protein: CARGIAGRNTDTQYF; CDR3 DNA: TGTGCCAGGGGGATCGCGGGGCGAAACACAGATACGCAGTATTTT
J gene: TRBJ1-2; V gene: TRBV27; D gene: .; clone size: .; CDR3 protein: CASSSTIPHPTTEDYGYTF; CDR3 DNA: TGTGCCAGCAGCTCTACCATACCCCACCCCACGACGGAGGACTATGGCTACACCTTC
J gene: TRBJ1-1; V gene: TRBV5-4; D gene: .; clone size: .; CDR3 protein: CASSSSQGWAMNTEAFF; CDR3 DNA: TGTGCCAGCAGCAGCTCACAGGGTTGGGCGATGAACACTGAAGCTTTCTTT
J gene: TRBJ2-7; V gene: TRBV7-9; D gene: TRBD1; clone size: .; CDR3 protein: CASSAGTAVGYEQYF; CDR3 DNA: TGTGCCAGCAGCGCAGGGACAGCCGTAGGCTACGAGCAGTACTTC
J gene: TRBJ2-1; V gene: TRBV27; D gene: .; clone size: .; CDR3 protein: CASSLSSPVTGYNEQFF; CDR3 DNA: TGTGCCAGCAGTTTATCCTCCCCCGTGACAGGATACAATGAGCAGTTCTTC
J gene: TRBJ2-7; V gene: TRBV7-2; D gene: .; clone size: .; CDR3 protein: CASSLARWSSYEQYF; CDR3 DNA: TGTGCCAGCAGCTTAGCGCGTTGGTCTAGCTACGAGCAGTACTTC
J gene: TRBJ1-1; V gene: TRBV4-3; D gene: .; clone size: few; CDR3 protein: CASSPYRGVYTEAFF; CDR3 DNA: TGCGCCAGCAGCCCATATAGGGGTGTGTATACTGAAGCTTTCTTT
J gene: TRBJ1-1; V gene: TRBV18; D gene: .; clone size: few; CDR3 protein: CASSQGSEYEGTEAFF; CDR3 DNA: TGTGCCAGCTCACAAGGCAGCGAGTATGAGGGCACTGAAGCTTTCTTT
J gene: TRBJ2-5; V gene: TRBV28; D gene: TRBD1; clone size: .; CDR3 protein: CASSFPRDRPADQETQYF; CDR3 DNA: TGTGCCAGCAGTTTCCCGAGGGACAGACCCGCCGACCAAGAGACCCAGTACTTC
J gene: TRBJ2-5; V gene: TRBV6-1; D gene: .; clone size: .; CDR3 protein: CASSEASVAGQETQYF; CDR3 DNA: TGTGCCAGCAGTGAAGCGAGCGTGGCCGGCCAAGAGACCCAGTACTTC
J gene: TRBJ1-1; V gene: TRBV29-1; D gene: .; clone size: once; CDR3 protein: CSVDPPAGPNTEAFF; CDR3 DNA: TGCAGCGTTGACCCTCCGGCGGGTCCGAACACTGAAGCTTTCTTT
J gene: TRBJ2-3; V gene: TRBV29-1; D gene: TRBD1; clone size: .; CDR3 protein: CSVGGRDRFTDTQYF; CDR3 DNA: TGCAGCGTTGGGGGTCGGGACAGATTCACAGATACGCAGTATTTT
J gene: TRBJ2-7; V gene: TRBV14; D gene: TRBD1; clone size: once; CDR3 protein: CASWGQGILSYEQYF; CDR3 DNA: TGTGCCAGCTGGGGACAGGGGATATTGTCCTACGAGCAGTACTTC
J gene: TRBJ2-3; V gene: TRBV6-1; D gene: TRBD2; clone size: .; CDR3 protein: CASSGTSSGRASTDTQYF; CDR3 DNA: TGTGCCAGCAGTGGAACCTCTAGCGGGAGGGCTAGCACAGATACGCAGTATTTT
J gene: TRBJ1-5; V gene: TRBV15; D gene: .; clone size: once; CDR3 protein: CATSRDRDIGQPQHF; CDR3 DNA: TGTGCCACCAGCAGAGACAGGGATATTGGTCAGCCCCAGCATTTT
J gene: TRBJ1-2; V gene: TRBV30; D gene: .; clone size: .; CDR3 protein: CAWTPPDSPMCGYTF; CDR3 DNA: TGTGCCTGGACCCCCCCGGACAGTCCGATGTGTGGCTACACCTTC
J gene: TRBJ2-7; V gene: TRBV7-6; D gene: TRBD1; clone size: .; CDR3 protein: CASSATGTHHRLDEQYF; CDR3 DNA: TGTGCCAGCAGCGCGACAGGGACCCATCACCGGTTGGACGAGCAGTACTTC
J gene: TRBJ2-1; V gene: TRBV5-1; D gene: .; clone size: .; CDR3 protein: CASSWSERAYNEQFF; CDR3 DNA: TGCGCCAGCAGCTGGTCTGAGCGGGCCTACAATGAGCAGTTCTTC
J gene: TRBJ2-5; V gene: TRBV19; D gene: TRBD2; clone size: .; CDR3 protein: CASSTQGTSGEETQYF; CDR3 DNA: TGTGCCAGTAGTACCCAAGGGACTAGCGGGGAAGAGACCCAGTACTTC
J gene: TRBJ2-3; V gene: TRBV27; D gene: .; clone size: .; CDR3 protein: CASSLRVGGGGTDTQYF; CDR3 DNA: TGTGCCAGCAGTTTACGCGTGGGGGGAGGTGGCACAGATACGCAGTATTTT
J gene: TRBJ2-7; V gene: TRBV27; D gene: TRBD1; clone size: .; CDR3 protein: CASSSRDRKRSNEQYF; CDR3 DNA: TGTGCCAGCAGCTCACGGGACAGAAAAAGATCGAACGAGCAGTACTTC
J gene: TRBJ2-7; V gene: TRBV27; D gene: .; clone size: .; CDR3 protein: CASSFGESEQYF; CDR3 DNA: TGTGCCAGCAGTTTTGGAGAAAGCGAGCAGTACTTC
J gene: TRBJ1-2; V gene: TRBV5-4; D gene: .; clone size: .; CDR3 protein: CASSLARGGNYGYTF; CDR3 DNA: TGTGCCAGCAGCTTGGCTCGGGGAGGGAACTATGGCTACACCTTC
J gene: TRBJ1-1; V gene: TRBV19; D gene: .; clone size: .; CDR3 protein: CASSARGGREGTEAFF; CDR3 DNA: TGTGCCAGTAGTGCTCGAGGCGGGAGGGAGGGCACTGAAGCTTTCTTT
J gene: TRBJ1-1; V gene: TRBV4-3; D gene: TRBD1; clone size: .; CDR3 protein: CASSPRSKTGVGTEAFF; CDR3 DNA: TGCGCCAGCAGCCCTAGGAGTAAGACAGGGGTAGGCACTGAAGCTTTCTTT
J gene: TRBJ1-2; V gene: TRBV28; D gene: .; clone size: .; CDR3 protein: CASSPRRFRYGYTF; CDR3 DNA: TGTGCCAGCAGCCCGCGTCGGTTCCGCTATGGCTACACCTTC
J gene: TRBJ2-1; V gene: TRBV6-5; D gene: TRBD2; clone size: .; CDR3 protein: CASIPTSGRGNEQFF; CDR3 DNA: TGTGCCAGCATCCCGACTAGCGGGAGGGGCAATGAGCAGTTCTTC
J gene: TRBJ1-5; V gene: TRBV4-3; D gene: TRBD1; clone size: .; CDR3 protein: CASSQAPFVRDSSNQPQHF; CDR3 DNA: TGCGCCAGCAGCCAAGCCCCTTTTGTTCGGGACAGTAGCAATCAGCCCCAGCATTTT
J gene: TRBJ1-3; V gene: TRBV28; D gene: .; clone size: .; CDR3 protein: CASRAGAAGNTIYF; CDR3 DNA: TGTGCCAGCAGAGCGGGGGCTGCTGGAAACACCATATATTTT
J gene: TRBJ2-3; V gene: TRBV15; D gene: TRBD1; clone size: once; CDR3 protein: CATSRVRGSHTDTQYF; CDR3 DNA: TGTGCCACCAGCAGAGTCAGGGGGAGCCACACAGATACGCAGTATTTT
J gene: TRBJ1-1; V gene: TRBV10-3; D gene: .; clone size: .; CDR3 protein: CAISESNGGREATEAFF; CDR3 DNA: TGTGCCATCAGTGAGTCGAATGGCGGCAGGGAGGCCACTGAAGCTTTCTTT
J gene: TRBJ2-5; V gene: TRBV29-1; D gene: TRBD1; clone size: .; CDR3 protein: CSVGQGGQETQYF; CDR3 DNA: TGCAGCGTGGGACAGGGGGGCCAAGAGACTCAGTACTTC
J gene: TRBJ2-1; V gene: TRBV2; D gene: .; clone size: .; CDR3 protein: CASRGARTTLNEQFF; CDR3 DNA: TGTGCCAGCAGGGGGGCTCGGACCACCCTGAATGAGCAGTTCTTC
J gene: TRBJ1-2; V gene: TRBV7-9; D gene: TRBD1; clone size: .; CDR3 protein: CASSGKGQLNYGYTF; CDR3 DNA: TGTGCCAGCAGCGGAAAGGGACAGTTGAACTATGGCTACACCTTC